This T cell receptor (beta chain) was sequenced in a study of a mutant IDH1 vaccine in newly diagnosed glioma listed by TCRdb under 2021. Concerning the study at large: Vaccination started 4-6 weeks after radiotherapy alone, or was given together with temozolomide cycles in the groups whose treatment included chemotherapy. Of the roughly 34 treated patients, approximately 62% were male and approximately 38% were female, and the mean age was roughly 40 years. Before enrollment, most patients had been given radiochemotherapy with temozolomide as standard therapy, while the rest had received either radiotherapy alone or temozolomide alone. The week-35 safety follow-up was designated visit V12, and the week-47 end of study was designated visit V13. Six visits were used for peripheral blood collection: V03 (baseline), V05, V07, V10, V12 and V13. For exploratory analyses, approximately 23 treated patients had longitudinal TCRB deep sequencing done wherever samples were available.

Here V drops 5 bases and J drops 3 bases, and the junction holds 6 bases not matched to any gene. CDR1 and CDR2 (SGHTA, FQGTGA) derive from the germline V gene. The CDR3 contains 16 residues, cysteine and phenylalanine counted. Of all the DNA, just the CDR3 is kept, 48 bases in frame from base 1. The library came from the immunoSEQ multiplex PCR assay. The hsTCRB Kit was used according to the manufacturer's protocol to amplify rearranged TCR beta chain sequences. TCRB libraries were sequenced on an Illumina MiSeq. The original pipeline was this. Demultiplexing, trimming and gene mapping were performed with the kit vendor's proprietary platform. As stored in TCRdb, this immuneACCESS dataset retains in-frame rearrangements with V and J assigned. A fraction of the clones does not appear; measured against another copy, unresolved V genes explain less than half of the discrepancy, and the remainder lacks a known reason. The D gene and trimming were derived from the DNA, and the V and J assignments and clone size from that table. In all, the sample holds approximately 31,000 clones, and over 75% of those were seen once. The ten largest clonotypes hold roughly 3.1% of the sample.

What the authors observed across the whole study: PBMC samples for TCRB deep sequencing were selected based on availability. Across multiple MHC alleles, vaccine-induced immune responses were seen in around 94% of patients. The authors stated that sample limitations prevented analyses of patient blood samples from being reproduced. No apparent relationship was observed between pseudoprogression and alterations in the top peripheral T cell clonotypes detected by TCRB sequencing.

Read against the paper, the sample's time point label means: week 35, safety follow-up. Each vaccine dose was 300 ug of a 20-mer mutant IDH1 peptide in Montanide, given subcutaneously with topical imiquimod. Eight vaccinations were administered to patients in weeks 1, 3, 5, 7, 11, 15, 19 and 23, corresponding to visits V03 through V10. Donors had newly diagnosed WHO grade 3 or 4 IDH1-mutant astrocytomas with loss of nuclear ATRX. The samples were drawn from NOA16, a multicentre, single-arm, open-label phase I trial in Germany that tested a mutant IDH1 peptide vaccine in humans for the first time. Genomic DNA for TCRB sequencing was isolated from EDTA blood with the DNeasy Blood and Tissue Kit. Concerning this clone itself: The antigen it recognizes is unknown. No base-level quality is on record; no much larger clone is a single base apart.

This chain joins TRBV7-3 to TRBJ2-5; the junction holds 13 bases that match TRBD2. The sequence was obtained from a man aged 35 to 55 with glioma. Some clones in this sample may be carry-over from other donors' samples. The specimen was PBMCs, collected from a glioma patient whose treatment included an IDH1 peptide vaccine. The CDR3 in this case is CASSPIGTSGEETQYF. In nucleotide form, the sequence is TGTGCCAGCAGCCCCATCGGGACTAGCGGGGAAGAGACCCAGTACTTC.